A selection of T cell receptor beta chains follows, all from one sample in a study of high-grade serous ovarian cancer treatment subgroups. Data came from immunoSEQ multiplex PCR; TCRdb stores just in-frame clones and leaves some out. Altogether about 10,000 clones are present, approximately 70% being singletons, with the ten largest covering 4.1%. The sample comprised tumor tissue. Source of these receptors: a human donor with high-grade serous ovarian cancer. Both conserved end residues are part of each CDR3. The D gene is left open where the match is weak. The size entry is marked missing in some rows and otherwise reads once, few, many or a size class.

TRBJ1-2	TRBV11-3	.	once	CASSLGVGYGYTF	TGTGCCAGCAGCTTAGGGGTCGGCTATGGCTACACCTTC
TRBJ2-7	TRBV10-3	TRBD1	.	CAIRGQASYEQYF	TGTGCCATCAGAGGACAGGCGTCCTACGAGCAGTACTTC
TRBJ2-7	TRBV14	.	.	CASSQEARRAYEQYF	TGTGCCAGCAGCCAAGAGGCTAGGCGGGCCTACGAGCAGTACTTC
TRBJ1-6	TRBV9	TRBD1	few	CASSVFPSTGSYNSPLHF	TGTGCCAGCAGCGTATTCCCCTCGACAGGGTCCTATAATTCACCCCTCCACTTT
TRBJ2-1	TRBV6-1	.	.	CASSGADYNEQFF	TGTGCCAGCAGTGGGGCAGATTACAATGAGCAGTTCTTC
TRBJ2-1	TRBV4-1	TRBD1	few	CASSRGTGGNEQFF	TGCGCCAGCAGCCGCGGGACAGGGGGTAATGAGCAGTTCTTC
TRBJ2-7	TRBV5-3	.	.	CASSRGRTYEQYF	TGTGCCAGCAGCCGGGGACGGACCTACGAGCAGTACTTC
TRBJ2-4	TRBV29-1	TRBD2	.	CSVVGGNIQYF	TGCAGCGTTGTGGGAGGGAACATTCAGTACTTC
TRBJ2-1	TRBV5-4	TRBD2	.	CASSPDSGRAYNEQFF	TGTGCCAGCAGCCCGGATAGCGGGAGGGCCTACAATGAGCAGTTCTTC
TRBJ1-1	TRBV6-6	TRBD1	.	CASSPRDRGLEAFF	TGTGCCAGCAGTCCCCGGGACAGGGGGCTAGAAGCTTTCTTT
TRBJ1-1	TRBV11-2	.	.	CASSLGWGLSTEAFF	TGTGCCAGCAGCTTAGGGTGGGGGCTGAGCACTGAAGCTTTCTTT
TRBJ2-7	TRBV9	TRBD1	few	CASSARGQVWEQYF	TGTGCCAGCAGCGCCAGGGGACAGGTTTGGGAGCAGTACTTC
TRBJ1-5	TRBV28	TRBD1	once	CASSPRTGGMPQHF	TGTGCCAGCAGTCCACGGACAGGTGGCATGCCCCAGCATTTT
TRBJ1-3	TRBV2	TRBD1	.	CASRGQVLGSGNTIYF	TGTGCCAGCAGGGGACAGGTACTCGGCTCTGGAAACACCATATATTTT
TRBJ1-6	TRBV9	.	.	CASTSGSSPLHF	TGTGCCAGCACTTCGGGTAGTTCACCCCTCCACTTT
TRBJ2-1	TRBV7-3	TRBD2	.	CASSLFPTRGLAGDVSYNEQFF	TGTGCCAGCAGCTTATTCCCCACGAGGGGACTAGCGGGAGATGTGTCCTACAATGAGCAGTTCTTC
TRBJ2-1	TRBV18	.	.	CASSPLRASSYNEQFF	.
TRBJ2-7	TRBV4-2	TRBD1	.	CASSQGTGFYEQYF	TGTGCCAGCAGCCAAGGGACAGGGTTCTACGAGCAGTACTTC
TRBJ1-5	TRBV29-1	.	.	CSVVVSAYQPQHF	TGCAGCGTTGTAGTGTCGGCGTATCAGCCCCAGCATTTT
TRBJ2-3	TRBV11-2	.	.	CASSSPGVSYTQYF	TGTGCCAGCAGCTCCCCGGGAGTTTCATATACGCAGTATTTT
TRBJ2-3	TRBV19	.	.	CASSAKRDTQYF	TGTGCCAGTAGTGCAAAAAGGGATACGCAGTATTTT
TRBJ2-7	TRBV5-1	TRBD1	few	CASSASGTGASEQYF	TGCGCCAGCAGCGCCTCCGGGACAGGGGCGAGCGAGCAGTACTTC
TRBJ1-4	TRBV19	.	.	CASRDATNEKLFF	TGTGCCAGTAGGGATGCAACTAATGAAAAACTGTTTTTT
TRBJ2-7	TRBV4-3	.	.	CASSQESHRRPFTYEQYF	TGCGCCAGCAGCCAAGAATCTCATAGGAGGCCATTTACCTACGAGCAGTACTTC
TRBJ2-3	TRBV4-2	TRBD2	.	CASSQPTSGSTDTQYF	TGTGCCAGCAGCCAGCCCACTAGCGGGAGCACAGATACGCAGTATTTT
TRBJ2-7	TRBV30	.	.	CAWSSSYEQYF	TGTGCCTGGTCCAGCTCCTACGAGCAGTACTTC
TRBJ1-5	TRBV27	.	few	CASSLYPGQNNQPQHF	TGTGCCAGCAGTTTATACCCAGGGCAGAACAATCAGCCCCAGCATTTT
TRBJ2-7	TRBV7-2	.	.	CASRNGASHSYEQYF	TGTGCCAGCAGGAACGGAGCGTCTCACTCCTACGAGCAGTACTTC
TRBJ1-2	TRBV6-1	TRBD1	.	CASSEEAGGGGGYTF	TGTGCCAGCAGTGAAGAGGCAGGGGGCGGTGGAGGCTACACCTTC
TRBJ2-7	TRBV19	.	.	CASSIAWTTHYEQYF	TGTGCCAGTAGTATAGCTTGGACTACTCACTACGAGCAGTACTTC
TRBJ2-1	TRBV11-1	TRBD2	.	CASSLEASGYYNEQFF	TGTGCCAGCAGCTTAGAGGCTAGCGGGTACTACAATGAGCAGTTCTTC
TRBJ1-4	TRBV27	.	.	CASSPRRANEKLFF	TGTGCCAGCAGTCCGCGACGGGCAAATGAAAAACTGTTTTTT
TRBJ2-7	TRBV7-2	.	.	CASSPGAYEQYF	TGTGCCAGCAGCCCGGGCGCCTACGAGCAGTACTTC
TRBJ1-1	TRBV4-2	TRBD1	.	CASSQDFSGTANTEAFF	TGTGCCAGCAGCCAAGACTTCTCCGGGACAGCCAACACTGAAGCTTTCTTT
TRBJ2-7	TRBV7-9	TRBD2	few	CASSIAGGQTFYEQYF	TGTGCCAGCAGCATCGCGGGAGGCCAAACCTTCTACGAGCAGTACTTC
TRBJ1-2	TRBV4-1	.	.	CASSPYGSNYGYTF	TGCGCCAGCAGCCCGTATGGATCTAACTATGGCTACACCTTC
TRBJ2-3	TRBV9	.	.	CASSVAQLALTDTQYF	TGTGCCAGCAGCGTAGCTCAACTAGCTCTCACAGATACGCAGTATTTT
TRBJ2-5	TRBV19	.	.	CASSIYSGSETQYF	TGTGCCAGTAGTATCTATTCGGGGAGCGAGACCCAGTACTTC
TRBJ1-1	TRBV6-6	TRBD1	.	CASRSGQSLEAFF	TGTGCCAGCAGGTCGGGACAGAGTCTTGAAGCTTTCTTT
TRBJ2-1	TRBV19	.	.	CASSSAPAAVGYNEQFF	TGTGCCAGTAGTTCTGCACCCGCAGCGGTAGGATACAATGAGCAGTTCTTC
TRBJ2-7	TRBV6-5	.	.	CASSYARRGSF	TGTGCCAGCAGTTACGCACGTAGGGGTAGCTTC
TRBJ1-2	TRBV11-2	TRBD1	.	CASSLPGQGGCTF	TGTGCCAGCAGCTTACCCGGACAGGGTGGGTGCACCTTC
TRBJ2-7	TRBV7-2	TRBD1	.	CASSFRTQGEQYF	TGTGCCAGCAGCTTCCGAACACAGGGGGAGCAGTACTTC
TRBJ1-6	TRBV5-8	TRBD1	.	CASSLARTGLSGYNSPLHF	TGTGCCAGCAGCTTGGCCCGGACAGGGTTAAGCGGATATAATTCACCCCTCCACTTT
TRBJ2-1	TRBV18	TRBD2	few	CASSPPSGEGRNEQFF	TGTGCCAGCTCCCCTCCTAGCGGGGAGGGTCGAAATGAGCAGTTCTTC
TRBJ1-2	TRBV5-4	.	.	CASSFRGIGVGDGYTF	TGTGCCAGCAGCTTCAGAGGGATCGGAGTAGGGGATGGCTACACCTTC
TRBJ1-6	TRBV5-6	.	.	CASSLTLGLDSPLHF	TGTGCCAGCAGCTTGACTCTGGGGCTGGATTCACCCCTCCACTTT
TRBJ1-2	TRBV20-1	.	.	CSVMDGYTF	TGCAGTGTGATGGATGGCTACACCTTC
TRBJ2-3	TRBV30	.	.	CAWSVGRGPDTQYF	TGTGCCTGGAGTGTCGGGCGGGGCCCGGATACGCAGTATTTT
TRBJ1-2	TRBV28	TRBD1	medium-sized	CASRWTGKDYGYTF	TGTGCCAGCAGGTGGACAGGGAAGGACTATGGCTACACCTTC
TRBJ2-3	TRBV7-3	.	.	CASSPPGKDTQYF	TGTGCCAGCAGCCCCCCGGGTAAAGATACGCAGTATTTT